These 9 T cell receptor beta chains originate from one sample sequenced in a study of response to subunit inactivated influenza vaccine. One entry per CDR3 protein results from TCRdb running MiXCR on the RT-PCR reads. Of 530,000 or so distinct CDR3 sequences listed, 25% were seen once; the top ten hold 1.9%. Specimen: CD4+ T cells sorted from PBMCs, collected 5 to 6 days after vaccination. All receptors derive from a man aged 50-59 years who received an inactivated influenza vaccine.

This clonotype turned up a few times. This chain joins TRBV12-3 or TRBV12-4 and TRBJ1-6; D not certain. CDR3 size: 13 residues. V was cut by 1 base and J by 9 bases, with 7 bases left in between. The CDR3 is CASSLDLPSPLHF. The CDR3 DNA reads as TGTGCCAGCAGTTTAGACCTTCCTTCACCCCTCCACTTT.

This clonotype was detected only a few times. The rearrangement joins TRBV7-2 to TRBJ2-2; tentative D call: TRBD2 (7 bases). The germline CDR1 and CDR2 sequences are SGHTA and FQGNSA. The CDR3 contains 14 residues. The germline V and J ends were trimmed by 3 bases and 7 bases, with 12 bases remaining between them. This chain's CDR3 is CASSLRGGSGELFF. The CDR3 nucleotides read TGTGCCAGCAGCTTGAGGGGGGGGAGCGGGGAGCTGTTTTTT.

This clonotype was observed a handful of times. This chain joins TRBV20-1 and TRBJ2-1, with 10 bases aligning to TRBD2. Germline values: CDR1 DFQATT, CDR2 SNEGSKA (reference sequence). The ends lost 0 bases at V and 7 bases at J; junction bases unmatched: 3. This CDR3 contains 14 residues. CDR3 sequence: CSARDWTSGNEQFF. For the CDR3, the DNA is TGCAGTGCTAGAGATTGGACTAGCGGAAATGAGCAGTTCTTC.

The gene calls are TRBV7-6 and TRBJ1-1; D unresolved. Trimming shortened V by 6 bases and J by 3 bases, and 11 bases separated the two germline ends. CDR1 SGHVS and CDR2 FNYEAQ come from the germline V gene. This CDR3 comprises 13 residues. CDR3 nucleotide sequence: TGTGCCAGCAGACTACAGCGTGACACTGAAGCTTTCTTT. Amino acids: CASRLQRDTEAFF.

The chain carries TRBV30 and TRBJ1-2, with D unresolved. Germline V gives CDR1 GTSNPN, CDR2 SVGIG (reference sequence). This CDR3 region has 13 residues. V was pared by 5 bases and J by 6 bases, with 16 bases between. The chain's CDR3 is CAWAAGPHNGYTF. The CDR3 coding sequence is TGTGCCTGGGCCGCCGGGCCCCACAATGGCTACACCTTC.

The rearrangement links TRBV29-1 to TRBJ1-5; D possibly corresponds to TRBD1 (6 bases). CDR3 length equals 15 residues. CDR1 and CDR2 (germline): SQVTM, ANQGSEA. With 8 bases removed from V and 4 bases from J, the gap between germline ends came to 21 bases. The CDR3 nucleotides are TGCAGCCCGGGAGGGACGGGGGGCTATAATCAGCCCCAGCATTTT. The encoded protein is CSPGGTGGYNQPQHF.

The V gene is TRBV6-4, the J gene TRBJ2-3; 10 bases align to TRBD2. Looked up from germline, CDR1 is MRHNA and CDR2 is SNTAGT. Trimming removed 3 bases from V and 3 bases from J; junction bases left unmatched: 3. This CDR3 contains 15 residues. In nucleotides, the CDR3 is TGTGCCAGCAGTGATGAACTAGCGGGAACAGATACGCAGTATTTT. It yields the protein CASSDELAGTDTQYF.

This clonotype was seen more than once but under ten times. The rearrangement uses TRBV6-6 and TRBJ2-5; D gene uncertain. CDR3 length: 12 amino acids. CDR1 is MNHNY and CDR2 is SVGAGI in the germline V gene (reference sequence). Trimming pared 3 bases from V and 5 bases from J, leaving 7 bases between. CDR3 nucleotide sequence: TGTGCCAGCAGTTATACTCTCGAGACCCAGTACTTC. This codes for CASSYTLETQYF.

The CDR3 loop reads CASGPTNYNSPLHF. DNA of the CDR3: TGTGCCAGTGGACCGACCAACTATAATTCACCCCTCCACTTT. This chain connects TRBV6-1 to TRBJ1-6; D is unresolved. Trimming removed 9 bases at V and 3 bases at J, with 12 bases between. The length of the CDR3 is 14 residues. Per the germline V gene, CDR1 is MNHNS and CDR2 is SASEGT.